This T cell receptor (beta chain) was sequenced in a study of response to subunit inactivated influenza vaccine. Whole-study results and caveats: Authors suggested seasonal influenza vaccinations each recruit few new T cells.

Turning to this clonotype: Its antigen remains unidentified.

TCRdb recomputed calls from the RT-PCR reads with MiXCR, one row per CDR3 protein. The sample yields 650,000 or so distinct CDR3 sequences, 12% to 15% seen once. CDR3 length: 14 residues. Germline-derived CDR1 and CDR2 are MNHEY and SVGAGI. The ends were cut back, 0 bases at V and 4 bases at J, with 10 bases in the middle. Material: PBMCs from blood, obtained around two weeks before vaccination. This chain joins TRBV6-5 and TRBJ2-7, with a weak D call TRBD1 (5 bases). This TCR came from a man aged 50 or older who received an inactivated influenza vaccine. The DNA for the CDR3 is TGTGCCAGCAGTTACTCAAGACAGACTTACGAGCAGTACTTC. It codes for CASSYSRQTYEQYF.